The clone carrying this T cell receptor (beta chain) was counted only a few times. Its antigen remains unknown. This entry comes from a study of T-cell memory formation after mild COVID-19. Points from the study as a whole: There were some responding clones in pre-infection memory, which suggested that cross-reactive memory had joined.

TCRdb used MiXCR to reprocess the 5' RACE reads, holding one entry per CDR3 protein. The top ten clones hold roughly an eighth of a sample with around 340,000 distinct CDR3 sequences, under 25% of them seen once. The CDR3 totals 12 residues. V shed 2 bases and J shed 6 bases, with 8 bases lying between them. CDR1 is SQVTM and CDR2 is ANQGSEA in the germline V gene. This clonotype was sampled from an adult woman who had mild COVID-19 (a few samples of this study predate the infection). Cell type and time point are not known. The material sequenced was PBMCs or a T cell subset sorted from them (not recorded which). The chain carries TRBV29-1 and TRBJ2-1, with a weak D call TRBD2 (6 bases). The CDR3 nucleotides read TGCAGCGTTGAAATTAGCGGCAATGAGCAGTTCTTC. As protein: CSVEISGNEQFF.